These 16 T cell receptor beta chains came from one sample sequenced in a study of molecular identifiers for immune sequencing clone quantification (dated by TCRdb to 2016 to 2019). The receptor library was made with PCR. Sequencing instrument: Illumina HiSeq 4000. TCRdb reprocessing: public reads trimmed at Q25 with fastp, clones called with MiXCR, in-frame beta chains kept. For every CDR3 protein sequence, its rows merge into one entry that carries the most common genes and DNA. In this sample the table shows about 510,000 distinct CDR3 sequences, about 22% of which occur a single time. The ten largest clones represent about 0.84% of the sample. Specimen: naive CD8+ T cells from blood, with Jurkat cell RNA spiked in. What the cell subset or site label conveys for this sample: FACS-sorted CD8+CD4-CCR7+CD45RA+ naive T cells. These receptors came from a human donor in good health. Some libraries in this study had Jurkat cell RNA spiked in.

This clonotype came up a few times. V is TRBV24-1 and J is TRBJ1-1; D is unresolved. The length of the CDR3 is 12 residues. The V end lost 4 bases, the J end lost 8 bases, and 10 bases lay between the germline ends. Germline CDR1 reads KGHDR; CDR2 reads SFDVKD. The CDR3 reads CATSESGIEAFF. The CDR3 DNA is TGTGCCACCAGTGAATCCGGGATAGAAGCTTTCTTT.

Many counts were recorded for this clonotype. The genes are TRBV18 and TRBJ2-5; 10 nucleotides line up with TRBD1. The CDR3 runs to 17 residues. J was trimmed by 0 bases and V by 1 base; bases with no gene match: 5. The germline CDR1 and CDR2 sequences are KGHSH and LQKENI. The chain's CDR3 is CASSPRPGQGNQETQYF. The DNA for the CDR3 is TGTGCCAGCTCACCACGTCCGGGACAGGGGAACCAAGAGACCCAGTACTTC. The full variable domain, in which reference TRBV18 and TRBJ2-5 provide the parts outside the CDR3, is NAGVMQNPRHLVRRRGQEARLRCSPMKGHSHVYWYRQLPEEGLKFMVYLQKENIIDESGMPKERFSAEFPKEGPSILRIQQVVRGDSAAYFCASSPRPGQGNQETQYFGPGTRLLVL.

This clonotype was seen ten or more times. V usage is TRBV28 and J usage is TRBJ2-5; TRBD1 matches at 9 bases. Germline lookup yields CDR1 MDHEN and CDR2 SYDVKM. CDR3 length equals 14 residues. The V and J ends lost 4 bases and 5 bases, in that order; junction bases with no gene match: 5. DNA for the CDR3: TGTGCCAGCAGTTCCTGGACAGGGGAGGAGACCCAGTACTTC. As protein: CASSSWTGEETQYF.

This clonotype was recorded many times. This rearrangement joins TRBV20-1 to TRBJ2-3; D is unresolved. Germline V gene lookup returns CDR1 DFQATT and CDR2 SNEGSKA (reference sequence). CDR3 size: 15 residues. The V end lost 0 bases, the J end lost 2 bases, and 12 bases lay between the germline ends. The CDR3 loop is CSAREPYHVTDTQYF. The CDR3 DNA sequence: TGCAGTGCTAGAGAGCCATATCATGTCACAGATACGCAGTATTTT.

In this sample, this clonotype turned up a few times. This chain connects TRBV27 to TRBJ2-7; TRBD2 agrees at 12 bases. Unmatched junction bases numbered 13, after V lost 4 bases and J lost 3 bases. Looked up from germline, CDR1 is MNHEY and CDR2 is SMNVEV (reference sequence). This CDR3 spans 18 amino acids. The CDR3, as DNA: TGTGCCAGCAGTTCCAACCCGGGACTAGCGGGTCCGGGCTACGAGCAGTACTTC. Amino acid sequence: CASSSNPGLAGPGYEQYF.

Worth noting for this clonotype: This may be a read error, as it is one base from a much larger clone. This chain links TRBV30 with TRBJ2-3; D is possibly TRBD1 or TRBD2 (5 bases each). The CDR3 runs 15 residues. The germline V gene has CDR1 GTSNPN and CDR2 SVGIG (reference sequence). DNA of the CDR3: TGTGCCTGGAGTGTACGAGGGTCATTGACAGATAGGCAGTATTTT. Its protein is CAWSVRGSLTDRQYF. Full variable domain (rest looked up from reference TRBV30 and TRBJ2-3): SQTIHQWPATLVQPVGSPLSLECTVEGTSNPNLYWYRQAAGRGLQLLFYSVGIGQISSEVPQNLSASRPQDRQFILSSKKLLLSDSGFYLCAWSVRGSLTDRQYFGPGTRLTVL.

With respect to this clonotype: Mismatch with germline at one junction end may stem from a read error. V gene TRBV24-1 combines with J gene TRBJ2-6; D may be TRBD1 (5 bases). The CDR3 consists of 15 residues. Germline V CDR1 and CDR2: KGHDR, SFDVKD. The DNA of the CDR3 is TGTGCCACCCCCCCAGGGTCCTCTGGGGCCAACGTCCTGGCTTTC. Translation: CATPPGSSGANVLAF.

In regard to this clonotype: Mismatch with germline at one junction end may stem from a read error. V usage is TRBV7-3 and J usage is TRBJ2-6, with 9 bases that match TRBD1. CDR3 size: 19 residues. Germline assignment: CDR1 SGHTA and CDR2 FQGTGA. The CDR3 sequence is CASSLGQGPLVSGASVLTF. The CDR3, as DNA: TGTGCCAGCAGCTTGGGACAGGGCCCCCTGGTCTCTGGGGCCAGCGTCCTGACTTTC.

This clonotype was recorded many times. J is TRBJ2-2 and V is TRBV20-1; 8 nucleotides agree with TRBD1. Losses at the gene ends were 3 bases for V and 6 bases for J; bases not matched to a gene: 6. Germline V gene sequence: CDR1 DFQATT, CDR2 SNEGSKA (reference sequence). The CDR3 is made up of 14 amino acids. This CDR3 reads CSARDREESGELFF. In DNA, the CDR3 is TGCAGTGCTAGGGACAGGGAGGAGTCCGGGGAGCTGTTTTTT.

This clonotype was detected only a few times. This chain uses TRBV14 with TRBJ2-7; 7 nucleotides line up with TRBD2. The CDR3 covers 17 residues. The germline V gene has CDR1 SGHDN and CDR2 FVKESK. V lost 0 bases, J lost 0 bases, and 8 bases stayed unmatched. CDR3 bases: TGTGCCAGCAGCCAAGATCGAAGCGGGGAACCCTCCTACGAGCAGTACTTC. Translating gives CASSQDRSGEPSYEQYF. The full variable domain, with the rest looked up from reference TRBV14 and TRBJ2-7, is EAGVTQFPSHSVIEKGQTVTLRCDPISGHDNLYWYRRVMGKEIKFLLHFVKESKQDESGMPNNRFLAERTGGTYSTLKVQPAELEDSGVYFCASSQDRSGEPSYEQYFGPGTRLTVT.

As to this clonotype: A much larger clone differs by one base, so this may be a read error. The V gene is TRBV4-1, the J gene TRBJ2-6; 11 positions agree with TRBD2. CDR3 length: 19 residues. CDR1 and CDR2 from the germline V gene are MGHRA and YSYEKL. This CDR3 is CAGSQDGSGGVSGANVLTF. The CDR3 coding sequence is TGCGCCGGCAGCCAAGACGGTAGCGGGGGGGTCTCTGGGGCCAACGTCCTGACTTTC.

The chain is built from TRBV15 and TRBJ2-1; D not certain. V was shortened by 2 bases and J by 10 bases, with 9 bases between the two germline ends. This CDR3 region has 12 residues. Germline lookup yields CDR1 LNHNV and CDR2 YYDKDF (reference sequence). CDR3 nucleotides: TGTGCCACCAGCAGATTTCCGCGAGAGCAGTTCTTC. Translated, it gives CATSRFPREQFF.

In this sample, this clonotype turned up many times. The chain recombines TRBV19 with TRBJ2-3; no clear D gene. This CDR3 comprises 13 residues. V was clipped by 7 bases and J by 0 bases, with 8 bases between them. Germline lookup yields CDR1 LNHDA and CDR2 SQIVND (reference sequence). This chain's CDR3 is CASISTSTDTQYF. The CDR3 region has the DNA TGTGCCAGTATTTCTACTAGCACAGATACGCAGTATTTT.

In this sample, this clonotype turned up many times. The chain combines TRBV28 with TRBJ1-5, with D uncertain. Between the trimmed V and J ends, which lost 2 bases and 5 bases, there was a span of 7 bases. CDR3 length equals 13 residues. Looked up from germline, CDR1 is MDHEN and CDR2 is SYDVKM. This chain's CDR3 is CASSLIGDQPQHF. CDR3 DNA: TGTGCCAGCAGTTTAATCGGGGATCAGCCCCAGCATTTT.

This clonotype was recorded at least ten times. The CDR3 is CASRTQGDEQYF. As DNA, the CDR3 is TGTGCCAGCAGAACCCAGGGTGACGAGCAGTACTTC. J is TRBJ2-7 and V is TRBV28; a weak D match, TRBD1 (5 bases). Germline CDR1 and CDR2: MDHEN and SYDVKM. The CDR3 has 12 amino acids. Trimming shortened V by 6 bases and J by 5 bases, and 11 bases separated the two germline ends.

Turning to this clonotype: A read error may be the cause here, since a much bigger clone is one base away. The genes are TRBV4-1 and TRBJ1-1, with no clear D. Germline loops: CDR1 MGHRA, CDR2 YSYEKL. Trimming pared 4 bases from V and 1 base from J, leaving 13 bases between. The CDR3 loop spans 15 amino acids. The CDR3 is CASSRRTVANTEAFF. The CDR3 region has the DNA TGCGCCAGCAGCCGAAGGACGGTTGCGAACACTGAAGCTTTCTTT.